This record covers a single TCR beta chain. Antigen: not known. The junction differs from germline at one of its ends, possibly a read error. Looked up from germline, CDR1 is SGHTA and CDR2 is FQGNSA. CDR3 length: 15 residues. The data were obtained in a study of blood T cells in healthy people across ages. The second PCR ran roughly 7 to 12 cycles with a sample-barcoded 5' primer and J-beta primers. Every sample gave at least 2.5 million paired-end reads containing CDR3. TCRdb processed the 5' RACE reads anew with MiXCR; each CDR3 protein has one entry. The sample lists approximately 580,000 distinct CDR3 sequences; approximately 25% were seen once. Each sample gave at least 6.5 million isolated PBMCs. Study results and limitations: Unsorted PBMC material precluded a definitive naive versus antigen-experienced comparison.

This sample also belongs to another study, concerning T cells of mothers and their children. As that study records: In unrelated and related pairs, TCR recombination output is shaped in a similar way by thymic selection.

The receptor comes from a boy aged 5-17 years in good health. Sequenced material: blood. The chain links TRBV7-2 to TRBJ1-1; D is uncertain. This CDR3 is CASSFRIGRNTEAFF. For the CDR3, the DNA is TGTGCCAGCAGCTTTCGTATCGGGAGGAACACAGAAGCTTTCTTT.